The T cell receptor beta chain under discussion was sequenced for a study of T cells in localized non-small cell lung cancer. With regard to this clone: The antigen remains undetermined.

Germline CDR1 and CDR2: MNHNY and SVGAGI (reference sequence). The CDR3 is 14 amino acids. V was trimmed by 2 bases and J by 3 bases, leaving 10 bases between them. Assay: immunoSEQ multiplex PCR; the TCRdb copy retains only in-frame clones and omits some. Of about 52,000 clones in the sample, around nine tenths were seen once. General observations from the study: Higher blood T cell density tracked longer overall survival.

The source of this sequence is a female donor with stage II lung adenocarcinoma. The sequencing used PBMCs, collected before any cancer treatment. This chain links TRBV6-6 with TRBJ2-5; a possible D gene is TRBD1 (5 bases). DNA of the CDR3: TGTGCCAGCAGTTACATTATAGGGGAAGAGACCCAGTACTTC. Its protein product is CASSYIIGEETQYF.